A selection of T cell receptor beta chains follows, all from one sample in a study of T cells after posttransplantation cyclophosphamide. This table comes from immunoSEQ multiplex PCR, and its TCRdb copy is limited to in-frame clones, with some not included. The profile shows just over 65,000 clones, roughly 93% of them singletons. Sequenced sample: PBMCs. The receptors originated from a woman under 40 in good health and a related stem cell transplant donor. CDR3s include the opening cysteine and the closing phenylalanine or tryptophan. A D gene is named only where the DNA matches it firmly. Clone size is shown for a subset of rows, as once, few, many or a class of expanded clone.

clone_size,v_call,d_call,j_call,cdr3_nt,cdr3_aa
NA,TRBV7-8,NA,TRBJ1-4,TGTGCCAGCAGCAAGACAGAAGCAACTAATGAAAAACTGTTTTTT,CASSKTEATNEKLFF
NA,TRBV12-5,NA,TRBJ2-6,TGTGCTAGTGGTTTGTCTGGGGCCAACGTCCTGACTTTC,CASGLSGANVLTF
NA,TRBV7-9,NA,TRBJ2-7,TGTGCCAGCAGCTTAGCCAGGGAAGAGCAGTACTTC,CASSLAREEQYF
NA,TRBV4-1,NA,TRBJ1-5,TGCGCCAGCAGCCAAGATGGTGACACCTTTTATAGCAATCAGCCCCAGCATTTT,CASSQDGDTFYSNQPQHF
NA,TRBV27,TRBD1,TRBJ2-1,TGTGCCAGCAGACCAAGGACAGGGGGGTCCTACAATGAGCAGTTCTTC,CASRPRTGGSYNEQFF
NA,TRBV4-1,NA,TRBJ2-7,TGCGCCAGCAGCCAAGATCCCAGGGTCTACGAGCAGTACTTC,CASSQDPRVYEQYF
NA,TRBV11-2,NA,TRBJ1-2,TGTGCCAGCAGGAGCTTATCAGGTCACTATGGCTACACCTTC,CASRSLSGHYGYTF
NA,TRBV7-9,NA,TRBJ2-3,TGTGCCAGCGTCAGGGACACAGATACGCAGTATTTT,CASVRDTDTQYF
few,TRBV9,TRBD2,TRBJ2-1,TGTGCCAGCAGTGACCGGAGCGGGGGGGTATCAAGCCTACACAATGAGCAGTTCTTC,CASSDRSGGVSSLHNEQFF
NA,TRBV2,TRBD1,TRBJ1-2,TGTGCCAGCAGTGGGCAGGGGGAAGGCGGCTACACCTTC,CASSGQGEGGYTF
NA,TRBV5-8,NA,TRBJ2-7,TGTGCCAGCAGCTTTGACCGGGACGGCTACGAGCAGTACTTC,CASSFDRDGYEQYF
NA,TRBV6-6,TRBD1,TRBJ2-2,TGTGCCAGCAGTCGTCCGGGACAGGGTCTCACCGGGGAGCTGTTTTTT,CASSRPGQGLTGELFF
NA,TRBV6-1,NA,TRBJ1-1,TGTGCCAGCAGTGAAGGATTTAGGCTATCGGCTTTCTTT,CASSEGFRLSAFF
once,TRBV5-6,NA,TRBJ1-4,TGTGCCAGCAGCTCTCAGGTCCCGGGGGAAAAACTGTTTTTT,CASSSQVPGEKLFF
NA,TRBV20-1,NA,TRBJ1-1,TGCAGTGCTAGATTGGAGGGCGCTTTCTTT,CSARLEGAFF
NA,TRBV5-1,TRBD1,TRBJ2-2,TGCGCCAGCAGTCCTTTGACAGGGGGCGAGTTGGGCACCGGGGAGCTGTTTTTT,CASSPLTGGELGTGELFF
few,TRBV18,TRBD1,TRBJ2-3,TGTGCCAGCTCATCCGGGACAGGGGGGACTCATAGCACAGATACGCAGTATTTT,CASSSGTGGTHSTDTQYF
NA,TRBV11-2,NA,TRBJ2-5,TGTGCCAGCAGCTTAGACACGGGCAGACGGGAGCAGTACTTC,CASSLDTGRREQYF
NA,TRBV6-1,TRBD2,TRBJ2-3,TGTGCCAGCAGTGAGGCTAGCGGGGGGTCCGGTACGCAGTATTTT,CASSEASGGSGTQYF
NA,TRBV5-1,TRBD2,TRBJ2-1,TGCGCCAGCAGCTTGCCCAGACTAGCGGGGTACAATGAGCAGTTCTTC,CASSLPRLAGYNEQFF
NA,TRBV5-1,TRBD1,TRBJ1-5,TGCGCCAGCAGCCCCGATGGGGACAGAAATCAGCCCCAGCATTTT,CASSPDGDRNQPQHF
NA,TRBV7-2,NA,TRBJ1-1,TGTGCCAGCAGCTTAGGGGCAGAGAACACTGAAGCTTTCTTT,CASSLGAENTEAFF
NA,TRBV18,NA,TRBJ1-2,TGTGCCAGCTCACCTTCAGGGGTATCCTATGGCTACACCTTC,CASSPSGVSYGYTF
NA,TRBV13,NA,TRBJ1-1,TGTGCCAGCAGCTTAGGACTGAACACTGAAGCTTTCTTT,CASSLGLNTEAFF
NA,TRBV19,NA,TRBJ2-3,TGTGCCAGTAGTATAGGCGGGACTGCTGCCCACACAGATACGCAGTATTTT,CASSIGGTAAHTDTQYF
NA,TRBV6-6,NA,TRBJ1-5,TGTGCCAGCAGTTACTCAGGAGGGCGTAGCAATCAGCCCCAGCATTTT,CASSYSGGRSNQPQHF
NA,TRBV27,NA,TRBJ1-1,TGTGCCAGCAGTTTTGCCCAAAGAAACACTGAAGCTTTCTTT,CASSFAQRNTEAFF
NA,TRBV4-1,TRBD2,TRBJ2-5,TGCGCCAGCAGCCAAGAGGAGCGGGGGTGGAAGACCCAGTACTTC,CASSQEERGWKTQYF
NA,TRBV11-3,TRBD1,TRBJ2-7,TGTGCCAGCAGCCGTGGACAGGGTGACTCCTACGAGCAGTACTTC,CASSRGQGDSYEQYF
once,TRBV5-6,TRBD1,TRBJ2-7,TGTGCCAGCAGCCCGGGACAGGGGGCATACGAGCAGTACTTC,CASSPGQGAYEQYF
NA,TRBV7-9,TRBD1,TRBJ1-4,TGTGCCAGCAGGTCCTCAGGGGGAAATGAAAAACTGTTTTTT,CASRSSGGNEKLFF
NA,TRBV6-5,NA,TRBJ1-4,TGTGCCAGCAGCCGGGGGGCGATCGAAAAACTGTTTTTT,CASSRGAIEKLFF
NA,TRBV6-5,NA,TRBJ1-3,TGTGCCAGCACGGAGGGGGGTCCTGGAAACACCATATATTTT,CASTEGGPGNTIYF
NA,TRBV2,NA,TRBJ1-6,TGTGCCTCGCGGCGGACAGTGAATTCACCCCTCCACTTT,CASRRTVNSPLHF
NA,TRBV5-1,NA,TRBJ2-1,TGCGCCAGCAGGTATCTGCCTTCGGGCTATGAGCAGTTCTTC,CASRYLPSGYEQFF
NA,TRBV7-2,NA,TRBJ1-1,TGTGCCAGCAGCCCTCAGGGTATCACTGAAGCTTTCTTT,CASSPQGITEAFF
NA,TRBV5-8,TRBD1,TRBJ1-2,TGTGCCAGCGGACAGGGGGATGGCTATGGCTACACCTTC,CASGQGDGYGYTF
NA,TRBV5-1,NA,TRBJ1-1,TGCGCCAGCAGCTGGGGGACCGGGGGCACTGAAGCTTTCTTT,CASSWGTGGTEAFF
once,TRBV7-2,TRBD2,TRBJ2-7,TGTGCCAGCAGATGGACTAGCGGGGGGGCCTACGAGCAGTACTTC,CASRWTSGGAYEQYF